This T cell receptor (beta chain) is from a study of human T cells and chemical hapten exposure. Looking at the study overall: Sensitizing treatment utilized 2% DPC over an approximately 2 cm by approximately 2 cm portion of upper inner arm skin. Read at 6 days, the patch tests placed 0.01% DPC on the upper back. The cohort included alopecia areata under or over 50% scalp, totalis and universalis.

TCRdb redid the calling of the RACE reads with MiXCR, one entry per CDR3 protein. The sample has some 91,000 distinct CDR3 sequences, around 11% seen once. Described time point: patch test 1, 2 weeks after DPC sensitization. The treatment: therapeutic diphenylcyclopropenone sensitization with weekly scalp DPC. Notes on the study in general: TCRs at high frequency, those above 1 in 1000, did not change with DPC sensitization.

Trimming at V came to 5 bases and at J to 4 bases, leaving 9 bases not matched to a gene. The CDR3 consists of 16 residues. CDR1 and CDR2 (germline): SGHTA, FQGTGA. In this sample, this clonotype turned up a few times. As yet, its antigen is unknown. The source of this sequence is a woman in her thirties or forties with alopecia areata. Some clones in this sample may be carry-over from other donors' samples. Sample: whole blood, taken in connection with sensitization to the hapten diphenylcyclopropenone (DPC). This chain connects TRBV7-3 to TRBJ2-2; 8 positions match TRBD2. This chain's CDR3 is CASSPRGLGGTGELFF. CDR3 in DNA: TGTGCCAGCAGCCCCCGGGGACTAGGAGGCACCGGGGAGCTGTTTTTT.